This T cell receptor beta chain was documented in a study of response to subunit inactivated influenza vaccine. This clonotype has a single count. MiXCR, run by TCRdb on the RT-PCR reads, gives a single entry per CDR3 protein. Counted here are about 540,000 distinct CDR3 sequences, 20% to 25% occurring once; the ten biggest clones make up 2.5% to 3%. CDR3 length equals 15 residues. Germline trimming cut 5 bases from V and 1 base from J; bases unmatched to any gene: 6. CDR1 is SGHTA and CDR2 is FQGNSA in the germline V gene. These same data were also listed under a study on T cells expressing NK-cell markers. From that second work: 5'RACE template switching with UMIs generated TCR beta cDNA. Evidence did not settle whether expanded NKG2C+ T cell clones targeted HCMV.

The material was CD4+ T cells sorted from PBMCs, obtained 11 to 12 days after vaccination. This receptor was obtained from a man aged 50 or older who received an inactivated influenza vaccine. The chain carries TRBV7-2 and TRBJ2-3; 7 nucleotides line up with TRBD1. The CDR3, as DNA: TGTGCCAGCAGCATACAGGGGTCGGGCACAGATACGCAGTATTTT. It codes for CASSIQGSGTDTQYF.